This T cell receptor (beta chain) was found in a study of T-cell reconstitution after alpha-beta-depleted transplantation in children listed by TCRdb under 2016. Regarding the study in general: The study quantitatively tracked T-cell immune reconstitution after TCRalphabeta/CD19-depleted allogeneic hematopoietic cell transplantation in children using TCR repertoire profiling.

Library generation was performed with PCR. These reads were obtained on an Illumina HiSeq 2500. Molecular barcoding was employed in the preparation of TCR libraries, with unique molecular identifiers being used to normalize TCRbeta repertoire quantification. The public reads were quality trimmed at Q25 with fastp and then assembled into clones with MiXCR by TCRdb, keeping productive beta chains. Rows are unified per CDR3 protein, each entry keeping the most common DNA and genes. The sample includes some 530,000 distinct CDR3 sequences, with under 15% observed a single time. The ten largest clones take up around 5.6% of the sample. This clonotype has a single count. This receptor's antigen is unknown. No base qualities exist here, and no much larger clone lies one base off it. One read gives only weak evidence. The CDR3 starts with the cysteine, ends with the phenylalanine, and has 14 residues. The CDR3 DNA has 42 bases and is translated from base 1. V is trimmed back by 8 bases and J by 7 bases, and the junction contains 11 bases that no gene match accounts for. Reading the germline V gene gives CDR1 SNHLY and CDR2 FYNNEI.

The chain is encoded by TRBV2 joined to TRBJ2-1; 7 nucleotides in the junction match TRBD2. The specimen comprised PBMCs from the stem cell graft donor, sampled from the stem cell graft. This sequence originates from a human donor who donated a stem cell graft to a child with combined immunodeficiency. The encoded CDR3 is CASSKGGGINEQFF. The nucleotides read TGTGCCAGCTCCAAGGGCGGGGGAATAAATGAGCAGTTCTTC. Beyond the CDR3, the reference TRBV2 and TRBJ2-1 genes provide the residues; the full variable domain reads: EPEVTQTPSHQVTQMGQEVILRCVPISNHLYFYWYRQILGQKVEFLVSFYNNEISEKSEIFDDQFSVERPDGSNFTLKIRSTKLEDSAMYFCASSKGGGINEQFFGPGTRLTVL.